This TCR beta chain was recovered during a study of T cell responses to AZD1222 COVID-19 vaccine. For this clone: Its antigen remains unknown.

The table came from immunoSEQ multiplex PCR; TCRdb's copy has only in-frame clones and leaves some out. The repertoire holds 100,000 to 150,000 clones, with around nine tenths as singletons. V shed 4 bases, J shed 7 bases, and the junction held 16 bases outside the gene matches. From germline, CDR1 is PRHDT and CDR2 FYEKMQ (reference sequence). The CDR3 runs 18 residues. Whole-study findings and limits: Repertoire sampling happened only post peak T cell response. Reportedly, nearly half the spike-specific TCRs target unmutated variant regions. Clonal diversity was possibly underestimated; the donors were predominantly white British and more often female. Only a handful of AZD1222 recipients, roughly 6 in all, had baseline seropositivity.

The chain combines TRBV13 with TRBJ1-2; 12 bases map to TRBD1. The clonotype comes from an adult who received the AZD1222 COVID-19 vaccine. Sequenced material: peripheral blood, taken 28 days after the second AZD1222 dose. The CDR3 DNA reads TGTGCCAGCAGCTCTTACCCGGGACAGGGGGCCGAGCTGCTTGGCTACACCTTC. Its protein is CASSSYPGQGAELLGYTF.